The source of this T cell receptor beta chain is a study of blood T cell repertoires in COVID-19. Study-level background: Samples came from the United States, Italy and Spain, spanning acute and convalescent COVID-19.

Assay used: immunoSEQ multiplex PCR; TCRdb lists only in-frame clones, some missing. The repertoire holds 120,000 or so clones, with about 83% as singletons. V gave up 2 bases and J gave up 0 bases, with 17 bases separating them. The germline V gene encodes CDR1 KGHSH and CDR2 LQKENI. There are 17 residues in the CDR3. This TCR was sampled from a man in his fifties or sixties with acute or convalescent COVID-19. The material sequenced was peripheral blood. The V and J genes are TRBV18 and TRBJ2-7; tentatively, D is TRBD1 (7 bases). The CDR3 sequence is CASSPVSGRGASYEQYF. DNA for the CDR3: TGTGCCAGCTCACCAGTTTCGGGCAGGGGGGCCTCCTACGAGCAGTACTTC.